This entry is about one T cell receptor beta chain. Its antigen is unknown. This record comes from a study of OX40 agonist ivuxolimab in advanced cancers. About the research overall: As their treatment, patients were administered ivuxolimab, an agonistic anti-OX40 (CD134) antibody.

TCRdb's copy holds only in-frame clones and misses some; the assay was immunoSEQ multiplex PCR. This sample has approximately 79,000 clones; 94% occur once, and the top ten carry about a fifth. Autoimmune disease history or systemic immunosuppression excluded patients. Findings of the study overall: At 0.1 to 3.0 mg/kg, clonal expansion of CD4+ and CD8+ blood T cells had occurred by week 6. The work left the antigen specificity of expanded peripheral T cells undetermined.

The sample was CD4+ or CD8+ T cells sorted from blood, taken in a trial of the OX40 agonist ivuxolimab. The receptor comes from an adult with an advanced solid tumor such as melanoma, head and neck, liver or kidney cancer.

CDR3 sequence reads: CASSVGQGSYGYTF. CDR3 nucleotide sequence: TGTGCCAGCAGCGTAGGACAGGGGAGCTATGGCTACACCTTC. This chain links TRBV9 with TRBJ1-2; TRBD1 aligns across 8 bases. Germline assignment: CDR1 SGDLS and CDR2 YYNGEE. The J segment lost 4 bases and the V segment lost 0 bases, leaving 2 bases of the junction unmatched. CDR3 length: 14 residues.